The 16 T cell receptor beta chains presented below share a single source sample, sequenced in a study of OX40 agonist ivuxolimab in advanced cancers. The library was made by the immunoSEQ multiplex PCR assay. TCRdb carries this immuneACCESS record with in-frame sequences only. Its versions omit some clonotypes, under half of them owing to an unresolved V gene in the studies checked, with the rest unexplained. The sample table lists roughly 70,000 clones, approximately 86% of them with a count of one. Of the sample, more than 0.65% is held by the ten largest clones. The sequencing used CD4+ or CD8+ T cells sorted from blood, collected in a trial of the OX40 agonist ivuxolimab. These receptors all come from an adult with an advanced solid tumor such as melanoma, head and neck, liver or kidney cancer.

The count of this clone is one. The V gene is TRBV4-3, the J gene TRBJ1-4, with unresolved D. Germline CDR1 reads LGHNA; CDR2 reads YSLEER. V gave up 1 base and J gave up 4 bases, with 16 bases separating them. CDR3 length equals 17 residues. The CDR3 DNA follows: TGCGCCAGCAGCCAAGGCGCGGCGGCAAGGGTTAATGAAAAACTGTTTTTT. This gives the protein CASSQGAAARVNEKLFF.

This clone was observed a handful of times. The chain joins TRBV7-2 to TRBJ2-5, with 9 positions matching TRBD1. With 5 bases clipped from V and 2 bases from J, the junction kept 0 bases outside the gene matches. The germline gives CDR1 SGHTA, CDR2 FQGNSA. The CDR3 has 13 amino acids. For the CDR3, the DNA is TGTGCCAGCAGCGGGACAGGGCAAGAGACCCAGTACTTC. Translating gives CASSGTGQETQYF.

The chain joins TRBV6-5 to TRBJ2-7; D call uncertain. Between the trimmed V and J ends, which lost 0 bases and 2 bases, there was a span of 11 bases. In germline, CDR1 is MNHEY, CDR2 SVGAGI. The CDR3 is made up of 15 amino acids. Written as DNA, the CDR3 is TGTGCCAGCAGTTACTCGTTTCTAGGAGCCTACGAGCAGTACTTC. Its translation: CASSYSFLGAYEQYF.

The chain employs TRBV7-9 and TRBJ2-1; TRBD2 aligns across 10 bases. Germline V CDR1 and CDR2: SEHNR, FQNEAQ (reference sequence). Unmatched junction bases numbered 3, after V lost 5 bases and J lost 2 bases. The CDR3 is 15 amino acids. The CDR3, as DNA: TGTGCCAGCAGCGCTAGCGGGAGTCCCTACAATGAGCAGTTCTTC. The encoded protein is CASSASGSPYNEQFF. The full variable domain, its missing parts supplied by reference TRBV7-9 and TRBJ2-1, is DTGVSQNPRHKITKRGQNVTFRCDPISEHNRLYWYRQTLGQGPEFLTYFQNEAQLEKSRLLSDRFSAERPKGSFSTLEIQRTEQGDSAMYLCASSASGSPYNEQFFGPGTRLTVL.

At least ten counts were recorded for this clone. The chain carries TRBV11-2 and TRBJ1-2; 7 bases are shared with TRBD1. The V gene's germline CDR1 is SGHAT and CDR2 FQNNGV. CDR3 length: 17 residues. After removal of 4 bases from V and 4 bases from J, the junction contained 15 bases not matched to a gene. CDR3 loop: CASSSLWGQQNVYGYTF. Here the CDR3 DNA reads TGTGCCAGCAGCTCGCTTTGGGGACAGCAAAATGTCTATGGCTACACCTTC.

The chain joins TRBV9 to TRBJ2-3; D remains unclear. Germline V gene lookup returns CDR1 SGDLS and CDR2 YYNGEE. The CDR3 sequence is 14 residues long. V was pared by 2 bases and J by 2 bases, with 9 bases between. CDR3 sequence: CASSVLTVTDTQYF. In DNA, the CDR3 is TGTGCCAGCAGCGTCTTGACGGTCACAGATACGCAGTATTTT.

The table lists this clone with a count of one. The CDR3 DNA reads TGTGCCAGCAGCAAGGCCGGACAGGGGGTACGGCCCCAGCATTTT. This gives the protein CASSKAGQGVRPQHF. The chain has TRBV2 and TRBJ1-5; 10 positions agree with TRBD1. Germline CDR1 is SNHLY and CDR2 is FYNNEI. The V and J ends lost 6 bases and 9 bases, in that order; junction bases with no gene match: 11. The CDR3 has 15 amino acids.

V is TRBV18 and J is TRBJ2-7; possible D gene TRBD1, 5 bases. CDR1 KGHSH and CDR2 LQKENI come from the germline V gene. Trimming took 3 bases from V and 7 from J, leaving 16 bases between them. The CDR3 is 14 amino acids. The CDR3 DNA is TGTGCCAGCTCACCCCTCGATCAGGGTCGGGAGCAGTACTTC. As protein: CASSPLDQGREQYF.

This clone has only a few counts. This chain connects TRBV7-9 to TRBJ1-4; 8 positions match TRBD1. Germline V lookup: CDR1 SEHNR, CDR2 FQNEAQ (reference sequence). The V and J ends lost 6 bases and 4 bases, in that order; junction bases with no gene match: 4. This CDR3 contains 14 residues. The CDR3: CASRTDRVNEKLFF. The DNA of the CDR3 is TGTGCCAGCAGAACGGACAGGGTTAATGAAAAACTGTTTTTT.

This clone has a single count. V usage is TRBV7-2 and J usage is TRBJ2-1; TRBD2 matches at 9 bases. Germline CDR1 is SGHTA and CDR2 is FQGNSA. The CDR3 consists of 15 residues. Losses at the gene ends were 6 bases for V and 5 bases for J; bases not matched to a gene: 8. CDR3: CASSLAGRGNNEQFF. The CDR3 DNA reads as TGTGCCAGCAGTCTAGCGGGGAGGGGGAACAATGAGCAGTTCTTC.

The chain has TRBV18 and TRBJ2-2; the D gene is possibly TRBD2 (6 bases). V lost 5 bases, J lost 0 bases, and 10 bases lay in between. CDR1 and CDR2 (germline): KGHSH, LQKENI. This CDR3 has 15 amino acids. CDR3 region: CASSSTSPNTGELFF. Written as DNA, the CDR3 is TGTGCCAGCTCATCTACTAGCCCGAACACCGGGGAGCTGTTTTTT.

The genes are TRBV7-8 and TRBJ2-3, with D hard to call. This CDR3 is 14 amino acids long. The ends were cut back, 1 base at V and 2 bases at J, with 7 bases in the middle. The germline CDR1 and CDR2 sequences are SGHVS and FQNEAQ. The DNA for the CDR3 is TGTGCCAGCAGCTTAGGCGAATTCACAGATACGCAGTATTTT. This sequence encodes CASSLGEFTDTQYF.

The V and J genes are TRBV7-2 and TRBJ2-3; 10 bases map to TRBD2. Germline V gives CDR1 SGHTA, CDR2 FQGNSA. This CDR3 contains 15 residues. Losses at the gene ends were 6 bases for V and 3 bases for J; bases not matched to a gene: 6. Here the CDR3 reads CASRSLAGVTDTQYF. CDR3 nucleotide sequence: TGTGCCAGCAGGTCCCTAGCGGGAGTGACAGATACGCAGTATTTT.

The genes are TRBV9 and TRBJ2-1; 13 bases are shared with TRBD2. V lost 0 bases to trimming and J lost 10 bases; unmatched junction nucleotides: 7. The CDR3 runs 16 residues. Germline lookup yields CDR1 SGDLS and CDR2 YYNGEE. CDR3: CASSVDAALAGGEQFF. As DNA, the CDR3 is TGTGCCAGCAGCGTAGATGCGGCACTAGCGGGAGGGGAGCAGTTCTTC.

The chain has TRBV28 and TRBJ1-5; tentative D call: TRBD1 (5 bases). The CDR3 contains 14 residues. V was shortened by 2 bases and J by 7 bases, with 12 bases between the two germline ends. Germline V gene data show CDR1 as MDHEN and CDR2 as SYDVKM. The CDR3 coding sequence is TGTGCCAGCAGTTTAACGGGGGAGAGACAGCCCCAGCATTTT. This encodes CASSLTGERQPQHF. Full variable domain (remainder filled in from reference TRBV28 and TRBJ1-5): DVKVTQSSRYLVKRTGEKVFLECVQDMDHENMFWYRQDPGLGLRLIYFSYDVKMKEKGDIPEGYSVSREKKERFSLILESASTNQTSMYLCASSLTGERQPQHFGDGTRLSIL.

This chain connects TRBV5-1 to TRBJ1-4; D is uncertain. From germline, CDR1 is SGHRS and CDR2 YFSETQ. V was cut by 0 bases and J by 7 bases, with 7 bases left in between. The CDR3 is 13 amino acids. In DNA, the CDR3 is TGCGCCAGCAGCTTGGATCTGGCTGAAAAACTGTTTTTT. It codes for CASSLDLAEKLFF. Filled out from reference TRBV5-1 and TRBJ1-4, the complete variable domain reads KAGVTQTPRYLIKTRGQQVTLSCSPISGHRSVSWYQQTPGQGLQFLFEYFSETQRNKGNFPGRFSGRQFSNSRSEMNVSTLELGDSALYLCASSLDLAEKLFFGSGTQLSVL.